The 8 T cell receptor beta chains reported below all come from one sample, sequenced in a study of cytomegalovirus exposure and HLA in healthy donors (dated by TCRdb to 2016 to 2017). Libraries were constructed by the immunoSEQ multiplex PCR assay. For the multiplex PCR, a mixture combining 60 forward primers for TCR Vbeta segments and 13 reverse primers for TCR Jbeta segments was used. Drawn from immuneACCESS, this table holds only the in-frame rearrangements with V and J called that TCRdb kept. Clones are partly lost; checked studies trace under half to an unresolved V gene and leave the rest unexplained. Recorded for this sample are roughly 120,000 clones; roughly 85% of them occurred a single time. The leading ten clones occupy roughly 23% of the sample. Material: PBMCs. The origin of the receptors is a young man in good health and CMV-seropositive.

The chain is built from TRBV5-1 and TRBJ2-1, with 10 bases that match TRBD2. Trimming at V came to 0 bases and at J to 7 bases, leaving 4 bases not matched to a gene. CDR3 length equals 15 residues. The germline gives CDR1 SGHRS, CDR2 YFSETQ. The chain's CDR3 is CASSLGGLAQNEQFF. Here the CDR3 DNA reads TGCGCCAGCAGCTTGGGGGGACTAGCGCAGAATGAGCAGTTCTTC.

The CDR3 loop reads CASSMYGRNSNQPQHF. The CDR3 DNA is TGTGCCAGTAGTATGTATGGCAGGAATAGCAATCAGCCCCAGCATTTT. The V gene is TRBV19, the J gene TRBJ1-5; D is unresolved. Germline CDR1 and CDR2: LNHDA and SQIVND (reference sequence). The CDR3 has 16 residues. V was shortened by 3 bases and J by 0 bases, with 12 bases between the two germline ends. Using reference TRBV19 and TRBJ1-5 for the parts outside the CDR3, the full variable domain is DGGITQSPKYLFRKEGQNVTLSCEQNLNHDAMYWYRQDPGQGLRLIYYSQIVNDFQKGDIAEGYSVSREKKESFPLTVTSAQKNPTAFYLCASSMYGRNSNQPQHFGDGTRLSIL.

This clone was counted only a few times. One end of the junction varies from germline; a read error may be responsible. The genes are TRBV7-9 and TRBJ1-1; D is perhaps TRBD1 (5 bases). The CDR3 length is 12 residues. The germline V gene encodes CDR1 SEHNR and CDR2 FQNEAQ (reference sequence). Written as DNA, the CDR3 is TGTTCCAGCAGCTTAGTGCAGGGAATGACTTTCTTT. This translates into CSSSLVQGMTFF.

This chain links TRBV18 with TRBJ1-5, with TRBD1 matching 7 bases. This CDR3 has 15 residues. J lost 7 bases, V lost 1 base, and 7 bases had no gene match. The germline gives CDR1 KGHSH, CDR2 LQKENI. For the CDR3, the DNA is TGTGCCAGCTCACCACGCCCACAGGGGAGCCAGCCCCAGCATTTT. This translates into CASSPRPQGSQPQHF.

The chain employs TRBV29-1 and TRBJ2-7; D might be TRBD2 (7 bases). Trimming stripped 6 bases from V and 2 bases from J, with 17 bases between. This CDR3 is built from 14 residues. The germline V gene has CDR1 SQVTM and CDR2 ANQGSEA. The CDR3 sequence is CSVMGGRTTYEQYF. The CDR3 nucleotides read TGCAGCGTAATGGGGGGGCGAACGACCTACGAGCAGTACTTC.

This CDR3 is CASSLGLMAAGFLEYGYTF. The CDR3 DNA follows: TGTGCCAGCAGCTTGGGGTTAATGGCCGCGGGATTTTTGGAGTATGGCTACACCTTC. This chain uses TRBV5-6 with TRBJ1-2; D is unresolved. With 0 bases removed from V and 5 bases from J, the gap between germline ends came to 26 bases. The CDR3 consists of 19 residues. CDR1 is SGHDT, CDR2 YYEEEE, per germline.

The chain combines TRBV7-6 with TRBJ1-2; TRBD1 agrees at 7 bases. The germline V gene has CDR1 SGHVS and CDR2 FNYEAQ. The CDR3 has 14 amino acids. The trim removed 5 bases at V and 2 bases at J, leaving 5 bases unmatched. The CDR3 is CASSPRQGNYGYTF. DNA of the CDR3: TGTGCCAGCAGCCCTAGACAGGGAAACTATGGCTACACCTTC.

V is TRBV9 and J is TRBJ2-7; D unclear. Germline assignment: CDR1 SGDLS and CDR2 YYNGEE. The V end was cut by 3 bases, the J end by 0 bases, with 10 bases between. The CDR3 covers 14 residues. The CDR3 sequence is CASSAGSFSYEQYF. CDR3 nucleotides: TGTGCCAGCAGCGCCGGGTCCTTCTCCTACGAGCAGTACTTC. Drawing the rest from reference TRBV9 and TRBJ2-7, the complete variable domain is DSGVTQTPKHLITATGQRVTLRCSPRSGDLSVYWYQQSLDQGLQFLIQYYNGEERAKGNILERFSAQQFPDLHSELNLSSLELGDSALYFCASSAGSFSYEQYFGPGTRLTVT.